This T cell receptor (beta chain) was recovered during a study of blood T cell repertoires in COVID-19. Turning to the study itself: Whether acute or convalescent, the COVID-19 samples came from the United States, Italy and Spain. In each case, the material was cDNA or gDNA derived from T cells, B-cell-depleted T cells, or PBMCs.

The table came from immunoSEQ multiplex PCR; TCRdb's copy has only in-frame clones and leaves some out. Altogether around 390,000 clones are present, approximately 90% being singletons, with the ten largest covering 10%. Allocation to cohorts depended on clinical history reported by the participants. Symptom resolution, clearance, or two negative PCRs marked donors in Cohort 3 as recovered. Unmatched junction bases numbered 8, after V lost 6 bases and J lost 6 bases. This CDR3 comprises 15 residues. Germline V lookup: CDR1 MNHEY, CDR2 SVGAGI. The J gene is TRBJ2-2, the V gene TRBV6-5; 9 bases align to TRBD1. The sequence came from a woman aged 45-65 years who had recovered from COVID-19. Sequencing used PBMCs or T cells enriched from blood (not recorded which). This CDR3 is CASRRGQGPSGELFF. The CDR3 nucleotides are TGTGCCAGCAGGAGGGGACAGGGTCCGTCCGGGGAGCTGTTTTTT.